The rows below give T cell receptor beta chains drawn from one sample of a study of CD8+ T cells in alopecia areata. Method: immunoSEQ multiplex PCR; TCRdb's copy keeps in-frame clones and lacks some. The sample yields about 120,000 clones, under 40% seen once. The sequenced sample consisted of CD4+ T cells sorted from blood. The receptors were sampled from a human donor with alopecia areata. Each CDR3 is given with its conserved first and last residue. The D gene is left open where the match is weak. Size is stated for part of the rows, as once, few or many counts, or as a class when the clone is expanded.

v_gene	d_gene	j_gene	abundance	CDR3nt	CDR3aa
TRBV29-1	-	TRBJ1-1	-	TGCAGCGTTTCAACAGTCACTGAAGCTTTCTTT	CSVSTVTEAFF
TRBV2	-	TRBJ2-7	-	TGTGCCAGCAGTGACCGAGTCCTCTCCTACGAGCAGTACTTC	CASSDRVLSYEQYF
TRBV27	-	TRBJ2-3	few	TGTGCCAGCTCTGGGGCTAGCCCGCCCCGCACAGATACGCAGTATTTT	CASSGASPPRTDTQYF
TRBV6-5	-	TRBJ2-7	-	TGTGCCAGCAGTTACTCCGCTAGACCTAACGAGCAGTACTTC	CASSYSARPNEQYF
TRBV28	-	TRBJ2-4	-	TGTGCCAGCAGGGCCACGGGTACGGACATTCAGTACTTC	CASRATGTDIQYF
TRBV29-1	-	TRBJ2-1	-	TGCAGCGTTCTTTCCGGGTCCAGCTCCTACAATGAGCAGTTCTTC	CSVLSGSSSYNEQFF
TRBV19	-	TRBJ2-1	-	TGTGCCAGTACTAAACGGGACTGGACGAATGAGCAGTTCTTC	CASTKRDWTNEQFF
TRBV29-1	TRBD1	TRBJ2-3	once	TGCAGCGTGATGGGACAGGGGGCAGTGTGGACAGATACGCAGTATTTT	CSVMGQGAVWTDTQYF
TRBV29-1	-	TRBJ2-1	-	TGCAGCGTTGAAACGGCGGGGGCCCAGAGCTCCTACAATGAGCAGTTCTTC	CSVETAGAQSSYNEQFF
TRBV25-1	-	TRBJ1-5	-	TGTGCCAGCAGTGTAAGACGTAGCAATCAGCCCCAGCATTTT	CASSVRRSNQPQHF
TRBV2	-	TRBJ2-7	-	TGTGCCAGCAAAGAAACGGGGAGCTCCTACGAGCAGTACTTC	CASKETGSSYEQYF
TRBV5-6	-	TRBJ1-5	once	TGTGCCAGCAGCTTGATCGGGCAGGTCAATCAGCCCCAGCATTTT	CASSLIGQVNQPQHF
TRBV2	-	TRBJ2-1	-	TGTGCCAGCATCGGGGCAGGCAAATACAATGAGCAGTTCTTC	CASIGAGKYNEQFF
TRBV9	TRBD1	TRBJ2-1	-	TGTGCCAGCGAGGGGACAGCCTCCTACAATGAGCAGTTCTTC	CASEGTASYNEQFF
TRBV29-1	-	TRBJ1-2	few	TGCAGCGTTGAAGTTGATCCGGGAAGGGGTCGTGGCTACACCTTC	CSVEVDPGRGRGYTF
TRBV27	TRBD1	TRBJ2-2	-	TGTGCCAGCAGTTTATCCGGGACAGCGACCGGGGAGCTGTTTTTT	CASSLSGTATGELFF
TRBV29-1	-	TRBJ2-5	few	TGCAGCGTACGCTCCGTTCCAGAGACCCAGTACTTC	CSVRSVPETQYF